This T cell receptor (beta chain) stems from a study of CD8 T cells in ankylosing spondylitis. The sample holds many counts of this clonotype. Via MiXCR, TCRdb re-called the 5' RACE reads, giving one row per CDR3 protein. Seen here are 80,000 to 100,000 distinct CDR3 sequences, about 9% observed once, and the top ten hold 4% to 5.5%. V trimming: 5 bases; J trimming: 4 bases; junction bases outside the gene matches: 3. Looked up from germline, CDR1 is SEHNR and CDR2 is FQNEAQ (reference sequence). This CDR3 region has 13 residues. The sequence derives from a male donor with ankylosing spondylitis or in good health (not recorded which). The chain joins TRBV7-9 to TRBJ2-7; 9 bases map to TRBD1. The sequenced material came from blood, either unsorted or a sorted T cell fraction (not recorded which). The CDR3 DNA follows: TGTGCCAGCAGCACGGGACAGGGATACGAGCAGTACTTC. Translated: CASSTGQGYEQYF.